This record concerns one T cell receptor beta chain sequence. This sample is drawn from a study of blood T cells in healthy people across ages. The J segment lost 4 bases and the V segment lost 3 bases, leaving 5 bases of the junction unmatched. The germline V gene encodes CDR1 MGHDK and CDR2 SYGVNS. The CDR3 has 16 amino acids. In each sample, at least 6.5 million PBMCs were isolated. Next came a second PCR, run for roughly 6 to 11 cycles, which used a sample-barcoded 5' primer along with a J-beta primer mix. TCRdb analysed the 5' RACE reads with MiXCR anew, one entry per CDR3 protein. Altogether around 1.1 million distinct CDR3 sequences are present, under 40% being singletons, with the ten largest covering around 13%.

This rearrangement joins TRBV25-1 to TRBJ2-1, with 11 positions matching TRBD2. What was sequenced was blood. This sequence originates from a man between 18 and 35 years old in good health. This CDR3 reads CASSDARTSGYNEQFF. The DNA for the CDR3 is TGTGCCAGCAGTGATGCCCGGACTAGCGGGTACAATGAGCAGTTCTTC.